The 22 T cell receptor beta chains in this list originate from one sample, sequenced in a study of OX40 agonist ivuxolimab in advanced cancers. Produced via immunoSEQ multiplex PCR; TCRdb's table is partial and in-frame only. Of around 70,000 clones in the sample, about 82% were seen once. Sequencing used CD4+ or CD8+ T cells sorted from blood, obtained in a trial of the OX40 agonist ivuxolimab. All receptors come from an adult with an advanced solid tumor such as melanoma, head and neck, liver or kidney cancer.

This clone was found once. V and J are TRBV18 and TRBJ1-3, with 7 bases identical to TRBD1. Trimming took 4 bases from V and 0 from J; bases not matched to a gene: 3. Germline loops: CDR1 KGHSH, CDR2 LQKENI. The CDR3 loop spans 15 amino acids. CDR3 sequence: CASSQGTASGNTIYF. DNA for the CDR3: TGTGCCAGCTCACAAGGGACAGCCTCTGGAAACACCATATATTTT.

V and J are TRBV10-3 and TRBJ2-2, with 8 nucleotides matching TRBD2. Germline V gene data show CDR1 as ENHRY and CDR2 as SYGVKD. V gave up 3 bases and J gave up 4 bases; unmatched junction bases: 4. CDR3 length: 15 residues. In nucleotides, the CDR3 is TGTGCCATCAGTGAAAGGCGGGAGGTCACCGGGGAGCTGTTTTTT. Its translation: CAISERREVTGELFF.

This chain links TRBV5-1 with TRBJ2-2; 8 nucleotides align to TRBD1. This CDR3 contains 15 residues. V lost 7 bases and J lost 6; bases outside the gene matches: 11. CDR1 is SGHRS, CDR2 YFSETQ, per germline. CDR3 in DNA: TGCGCCAGCGGTCTTCCGACAGGGGCACCCGGGGAGCTGTTTTTT. This translates into CASGLPTGAPGELFF. The full variable domain, rest sourced from reference TRBV5-1 and TRBJ2-2, is KAGVTQTPRYLIKTRGQQVTLSCSPISGHRSVSWYQQTPGQGLQFLFEYFSETQRNKGNFPGRFSGRQFSNSRSEMNVSTLELGDSALYLCASGLPTGAPGELFFGEGSRLTVL.

This chain links TRBV5-6 with TRBJ1-1; maybe TRBD1 (5 bases). Trimming left V 1 base short and J 1 base short, with 11 bases between. The CDR3 consists of 15 residues. Per germline, CDR1 SGHDT and CDR2 YYEEEE. CDR3 nucleotides: TGTGCCAGCAGCTTGTACGGGGCGCAGAACACTGAAGCTTTCTTT. It codes for CASSLYGAQNTEAFF.

The chain has TRBV10-2 and TRBJ1-1; no reliable D call. Germline V gene lookup returns CDR1 WSHSY and CDR2 SAAADI. The CDR3 contains 13 residues. CDR3 sequence reads: CAVRREPGTEAFF. The CDR3 DNA reads TGCGCGGTTCGGAGGGAGCCGGGCACTGAAGCTTTCTTT.

V and J are TRBV19 and TRBJ1-2; possibly TRBD1 for D (5 bases). Germline lookup yields CDR1 LNHDA and CDR2 SQIVND (reference sequence). The CDR3 runs 13 residues. This chain's CDR3 is CGRGPLANYGYTF. The DNA for the CDR3 is TGTGGGAGGGGACCTTTAGCTAACTATGGCTACACCTTC.

The gene calls are TRBV12-2 and TRBJ2-7; TRBD2 was called by the table and not checked on the DNA. TRBV12-2 constitutes a pseudogene. This CDR3 region has 14 residues. This CDR3 reads CASRSEIPGAEQYV. The CDR3 DNA is TGTGCAAGTCGCTCCGAGATCCCGGGTGCCGAGCAGTACGTC.

The chain is built from TRBV30 and TRBJ2-7; D perhaps matches TRBD2 (6 bases). With 4 bases removed from V and 0 bases from J, the gap between germline ends came to 10 bases. In germline, CDR1 is GTSNPN, CDR2 SVGIG (reference sequence). The CDR3 extends over 13 amino acids. The CDR3 protein is CAWNVGGSYEQYF. The CDR3 DNA is TGTGCCTGGAACGTCGGGGGCTCCTACGAGCAGTACTTC.

The V and J genes are TRBV7-8 and TRBJ1-2; unclear D gene. Trimming removed 0 bases from V and 8 bases from J, with 16 bases in between. The CDR3 has 15 amino acids. Germline assignment: CDR1 SGHVS and CDR2 FQNEAQ. The chain's CDR3 is CASSLAVTVHGGYTF. The CDR3 DNA sequence: TGTGCCAGCAGCTTAGCAGTCACAGTCCATGGCGGCTACACCTTC.

The CDR3 reads CASSLAVNQPQHF. As DNA, the CDR3 is TGTGCCAGCAGCTTAGCGGTTAATCAGCCCCAGCATTTT. J is TRBJ1-5 and V is TRBV7-2; D is uncertain. V shed 0 bases and J shed 4 bases, with 4 bases lying between them. CDR1 SGHTA and CDR2 FQGNSA come from the germline V gene. The CDR3 contains 13 residues.

The chain recombines TRBV6-4 with TRBJ2-2; D is unclear. CDR3 length: 17 amino acids. From germline, CDR1 is MRHNA and CDR2 SNTAGT. V was shortened by 2 bases and J by 6 bases, with 19 bases between the two germline ends. Here the CDR3 reads CASSDRINTGPSGELFF. DNA of the CDR3: TGTGCCAGCAGTGACCGCATCAATACGGGCCCCTCCGGGGAGCTGTTTTTT.

CDR3 sequence reads: CASRLGAGETQYF. The CDR3 nucleotides read TGTGCCAGCAGGCTGGGGGCTGGAGAGACCCAGTACTTC. The V call is TRBV6-6, the J call TRBJ2-5; TRBD1 might be the D (6 bases). CDR3 size: 13 residues. V shed 6 bases and J shed 4 bases, with 12 bases lying between them. Per the germline V gene, CDR1 is MNHNY and CDR2 is SVGAGI (reference sequence).

The V gene is TRBV5-5, the J gene TRBJ2-7; TRBD2 aligns across 7 bases. CDR3 length: 18 amino acids. V lost 2 bases and J lost 1; bases outside the gene matches: 15. Germline CDR1 and CDR2: SGHKS and YYEKEE (reference sequence). The DNA of the CDR3 is TGTGCCAGCAGCTTCGGCGGGGGTAGGGGTTGGGAGTCCTACGAGCAGTACGTC. Its protein is CASSFGGGRGWESYEQYV.

This chain links TRBV7-6 with TRBJ1-6; D gene unclear. Germline-derived CDR1 and CDR2 are SGHVS and FNYEAQ. There are 18 residues in the CDR3. The ends were cut back, 6 bases at V and 0 bases at J, with 18 bases in the middle. The CDR3 loop is CASSTEMRESSYNSPLHF. The CDR3 region has the DNA TGTGCCAGCAGTACAGAAATGAGGGAGAGCTCCTATAATTCACCCCTCCACTTT.

The chain is built from TRBV28 and TRBJ2-7; 12 bases align to TRBD2. CDR3 length: 15 residues. The germline gives CDR1 MDHEN, CDR2 SYDVKM. V trimming: 6 bases; J trimming: 0 bases; junction bases outside the gene matches: 3. This CDR3 reads CASSASGRASYEQYF. Written as DNA, the CDR3 is TGTGCCAGCAGCGCTAGCGGGAGGGCCTCCTACGAGCAGTACTTC.

The chain uses TRBV27 and TRBJ2-2, with 8 bases identical to TRBD2. The CDR3 is made up of 17 amino acids. The J segment lost 1 base and the V segment lost 1 base, leaving 5 bases of the junction unmatched. Germline values: CDR1 MNHEY, CDR2 SMNVEV (reference sequence). The CDR3 nucleotides are TGTGCCAGCAGTTTATGGGGCGGGAGGAAGAACACCGGGGAGCTGTTTTTT. The encoded protein is CASSLWGGRKNTGELFF.

The chain uses TRBV28 and TRBJ2-7, with TRBD1 matching 9 bases. Germline lookup yields CDR1 MDHEN and CDR2 SYDVKM. V dropped 5 bases and J dropped 1; count of bases not matched to a gene: 3. The CDR3 length is 14 residues. The CDR3 protein is CASSTGGPSYEQYF. The CDR3 nucleotides read TGTGCCAGCAGTACAGGGGGCCCATCCTACGAGCAGTACTTC.

This clone occurred a few times. This rearrangement joins TRBV19 to TRBJ1-5, with TRBD1 matching over 7 bases. There are 15 residues in the CDR3. Germline CDR1 reads LNHDA; CDR2 reads SQIVND (reference sequence). V lost 5 bases to trimming and J lost 5 bases; unmatched junction nucleotides: 9. The DNA of the CDR3 is TGTGCCAGTAGTTTGGCCAGGGGGTACGATCAGCCCCAGCATTTT. Its protein product is CASSLARGYDQPQHF.

The chain couples TRBV9 to TRBJ2-3, with D perhaps matching TRBD2 (6 bases). The germline gives CDR1 SGDLS, CDR2 YYNGEE. The ends were cut back, 0 bases at V and 1 base at J, with 9 bases in the middle. CDR3 length: 15 residues. This chain's CDR3 is CASSVGASGTDTQYF. The CDR3 DNA follows: TGTGCCAGCAGCGTAGGAGCTAGCGGCACAGATACGCAGTATTTT.

The V call is TRBV5-1, the J call TRBJ2-2; 9 bases fit TRBD2. J lost 4 bases, V lost 4 bases, and 8 bases had no gene match. This CDR3 region has 16 residues. In germline, CDR1 is SGHRS, CDR2 YFSETQ. The CDR3 protein is CASSRGASGTTGELFF. Written as DNA, the CDR3 is TGCGCCAGCAGCCGAGGGGCTAGCGGGACCACCGGGGAGCTGTTTTTT. Variable domain in full (rest from reference TRBV5-1 and TRBJ2-2): KAGVTQTPRYLIKTRGQQVTLSCSPISGHRSVSWYQQTPGQGLQFLFEYFSETQRNKGNFPGRFSGRQFSNSRSEMNVSTLELGDSALYLCASSRGASGTTGELFFGEGSRLTVL.

This clone was seen once. The junction departs from germline at one end; a sequencing error may be responsible. The chain carries TRBV9 and TRBJ1-3; 8 bases line up with TRBD1. The CDR3 is 17 residues long. Germline-derived CDR1 and CDR2 are SGDLS and YYNGEE. The CDR3 reads CTSSSQRTGTFENTIYF. In DNA form, the CDR3 reads TGTACCAGCAGCTCACAAAGGACAGGGACGTTTGAAAACACCATATATTTT. The full variable domain, in which reference TRBV9 and TRBJ1-3 provide the parts outside the CDR3, is DSGVTQTPKHLITATGQRVTLRCSPRSGDLSVYWYQQSLDQGLQFLIQYYNGEERAKGNILERFSAQQFPDLHSELNLSSLELGDSALYFCTSSSQRTGTFENTIYFGEGSWLTVV.

The chain carries TRBV1 and TRBJ2-1; the table assigns TRBD2, which was not confirmed against the DNA. TRBV1 is labeled a pseudogene. The CDR3 covers 16 residues. The CDR3, as DNA: TGCACCAGCAGCTTTATAGCGGGGGGCACCTACAATGAGCAGTTCTTC. The encoded protein is CTSSFIAGGTYNEQFF.